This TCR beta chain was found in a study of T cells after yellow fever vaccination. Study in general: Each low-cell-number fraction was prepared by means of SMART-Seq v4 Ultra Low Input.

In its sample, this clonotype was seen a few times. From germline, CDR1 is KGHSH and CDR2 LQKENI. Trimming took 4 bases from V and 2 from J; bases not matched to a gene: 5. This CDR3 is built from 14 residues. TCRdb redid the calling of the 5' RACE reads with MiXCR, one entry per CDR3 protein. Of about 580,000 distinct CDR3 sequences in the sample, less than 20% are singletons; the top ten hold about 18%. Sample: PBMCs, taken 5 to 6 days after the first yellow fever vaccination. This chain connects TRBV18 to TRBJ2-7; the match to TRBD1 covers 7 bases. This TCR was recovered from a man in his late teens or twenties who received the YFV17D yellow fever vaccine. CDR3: CASSRGQRTYEQYF. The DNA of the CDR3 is TGTGCCAGCTCACGGGGACAGAGAACCTACGAGCAGTACTTC.